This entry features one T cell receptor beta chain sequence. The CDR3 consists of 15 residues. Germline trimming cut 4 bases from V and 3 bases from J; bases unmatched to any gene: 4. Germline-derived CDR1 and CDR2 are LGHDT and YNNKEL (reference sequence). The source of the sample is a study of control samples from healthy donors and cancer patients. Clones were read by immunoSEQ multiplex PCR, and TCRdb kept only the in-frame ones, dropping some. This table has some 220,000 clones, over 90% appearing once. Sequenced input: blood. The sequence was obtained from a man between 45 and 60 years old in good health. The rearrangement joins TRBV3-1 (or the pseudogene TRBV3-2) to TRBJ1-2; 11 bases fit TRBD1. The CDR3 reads CASSLGTGGDYGYTF. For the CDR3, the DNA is TGTGCCAGCAGCCTAGGGACAGGGGGGGACTATGGCTACACCTTC.